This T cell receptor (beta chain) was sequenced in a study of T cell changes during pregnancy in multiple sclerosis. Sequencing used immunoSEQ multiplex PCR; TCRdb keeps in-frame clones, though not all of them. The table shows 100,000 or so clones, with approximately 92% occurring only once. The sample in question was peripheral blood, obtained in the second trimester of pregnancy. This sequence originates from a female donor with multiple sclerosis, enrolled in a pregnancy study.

Written as DNA, the CDR3 is TGTGCCAGTACCCCTCCCGGGACTAGTCGCTACGAGCAGTACTTC. Its translation: CASTPPGTSRYEQYF. The V gene is TRBV19, the J gene TRBJ2-7; 8 positions agree with TRBD2. J gave up 3 bases and V 7 bases, and 11 bases lay outside the gene matches. The CDR3 runs 15 residues. Germline loops: CDR1 LNHDA, CDR2 SQIVND (reference sequence).